The rows below give T cell receptor beta chains drawn from one sample of a study of Tregs in tolerant kidney transplant recipients. Profiled with immunoSEQ multiplex PCR; TCRdb holds only in-frame clones, not every one. The data hold about 60,000 clones, with 80% to 95% observed a single time. The sample here was CD8+ T cells from blood, taken before the transplant. These receptor sequences come from a human donor who received a combined kidney and bone marrow transplant. The CDR3 runs from the conserved cysteine through the conserved F or W.

J	V	CDR3
TRBJ1-4	TRBV9	CASSPGQGFEKLFF
TRBJ2-7	TRBV9	CASSVEWGPSYEQYF
TRBJ2-7	TRBV27	CASSSGGARYEQYF
TRBJ1-1	TRBV19	CASSIAVNTEAFF
TRBJ2-7	TRBV27	CASSLWGTSYEQYF
TRBJ2-1	TRBV4-1	CASSLGQLLNEQFF
TRBJ1-1	TRBV29-1	CSVELYSMNTEAFF
TRBJ2-7	TRBV27	CASSPYRGVTYEQYF
TRBJ2-7	TRBV4-3	CASSQDVGLAGALNYEQYF
TRBJ2-3	TRBV27	CASSTRLGLAADTQYF
TRBJ2-1	TRBV4-1	CASSQARQSSYNEQFF
TRBJ2-2	TRBV6-5	CASTFDGMGTGELFF
TRBJ2-7	TRBV19	CASSPQTAYEQYF
TRBJ2-6	TRBV9	CASSVDFGTGAGANVLTF
TRBJ1-6	TRBV28	CASSPWGQGISPLHF
TRBJ2-7	TRBV7-6	CASSLGGIYYEQYF
TRBJ1-6	TRBV30	CAWDRVNNSPLHF
TRBJ1-4	TRBV11-2	CASSLGTGLDPTF
TRBJ2-6	TRBV2	CASSEARTGPSGANVLTF
TRBJ1-1	TRBV4-2	CASSQRPTGTDTEAFF
TRBJ2-2	TRBV27	CASSQREGPGELFF
TRBJ1-4	TRBV4-1	CASSPLGAEEKLFF
TRBJ1-1	TRBV7-9	CASREEGNTEAFF
TRBJ2-7	TRBV15	CATSRDRFGEYEQYF